A single sample gave rise to the 8 T cell receptor beta chains below, sequenced in a study of T cells in Graves' hyperthyroidism and ophthalmopathy. Researchers took RNA transcripts and amplified the TCR beta CDR3 regions from them. RT-PCR in the first round (using the HTBI primer set) targeted the TCR CDR3. MiXCR was run by TCRdb on the multiplex PCR reads, yielding one entry per CDR3 protein. The table shows approximately 710,000 distinct CDR3 sequences, with 17% occurring only once. Specimen: blood. The source is a man between 45 and 60 years old with Graves' hyperthyroidism.

This clonotype appeared many times. The chain recombines TRBV28 with TRBJ2-7; 11 bases agree with TRBD1. Germline V CDR1 and CDR2: MDHEN, SYDVKM. The CDR3 is 15 amino acids. V lost 3 bases to trimming and J lost 6 bases; unmatched junction nucleotides: 7. The CDR3 nucleotides read TGTGCCAGCAGTTTTGTTACCGGGACAGGGGGCGAGCAGTACTTC. Residues: CASSFVTGTGGEQYF.

This clonotype was found many times. The gene calls are TRBV27 and TRBJ2-7, with 7 bases fitting TRBD1. J gave up 7 bases and V 0 bases, and 18 bases lay outside the gene matches. The CDR3 sequence is 18 residues long. CDR1 and CDR2 (germline): MNHEY, SMNVEV (reference sequence). CDR3 residues: CASSLSRFPGDRVLEQYF. The CDR3 DNA follows: TGTGCCAGCAGTTTATCGAGATTCCCTGGCGACAGGGTATTAGAGCAGTACTTC.

The rearrangement uses TRBV7-2 and TRBJ1-5; unclear D gene. The CDR3 loop spans 13 amino acids. Germline CDR1 SGHTA, CDR2 FQGNSA. V was shortened by 2 bases and J by 5 bases, with 7 bases between the two germline ends. In nucleotides, the CDR3 is TGTGCCAGCAGCTTAACCCCTGATCAGCCCCAGCATTTT. Translation gives CASSLTPDQPQHF.

This clonotype was seen more than once but under ten times. The chain combines TRBV9 with TRBJ1-2; 7 bases agree with TRBD1. This CDR3 contains 15 residues. V shed 3 bases, J shed 2 bases, and the junction held 7 bases outside the gene matches. Looked up from germline, CDR1 is SGDLS and CDR2 is YYNGEE. DNA for the CDR3: TGTGCCAGCAGCGACGGTAGGACAGGAAACTATGGCTACACCTTC. Translation: CASSDGRTGNYGYTF.

This clonotype was detected ten times or more. The chain carries TRBV9 and TRBJ2-1; no reliable D call. Germline CDR1 is SGDLS and CDR2 is YYNGEE. CDR3 size: 15 residues. Trimming left V 1 base short and J 0 bases short, with 8 bases between. The CDR3 sequence is CASSVRVGSYNEQFF. The CDR3, as DNA: TGTGCCAGCAGCGTACGAGTGGGCTCCTACAATGAGCAGTTCTTC. The variable domain in full, completed from reference TRBV9 and TRBJ2-1, reads DSGVTQTPKHLITATGQRVTLRCSPRSGDLSVYWYQQSLDQGLQFLIQYYNGEERAKGNILERFSAQQFPDLHSELNLSSLELGDSALYFCASSVRVGSYNEQFFGPGTRLTVL.

This clonotype was counted between two and nine times. V gene TRBV28 combines with J gene TRBJ2-7; 8 positions match TRBD2. Germline V gives CDR1 MDHEN, CDR2 SYDVKM. With V trimmed by 10 bases and J by 3 bases, 11 bases remained unmatched. This CDR3 is 14 amino acids long. The CDR3 loop is CAITSKRGYYEQYF. CDR3 nucleotides: TGTGCCATAACTTCAAAGCGGGGGTACTACGAGCAGTACTTC.

This clonotype was observed at least ten times. The chain links TRBV20-1 to TRBJ2-1, with 10 bases that match TRBD2. The germline V gene has CDR1 DFQATT and CDR2 SNEGSKA (reference sequence). This CDR3 spans 15 amino acids. Losses at the gene ends were 0 bases for V and 3 bases for J; bases not matched to a gene: 2. This chain's CDR3 is CSAREAGGGYNEQFF. The CDR3 nucleotides read TGCAGTGCTAGAGAAGCGGGAGGGGGCTACAATGAGCAGTTCTTC.

The V call is TRBV9, the J call TRBJ2-1; D gene ambiguous. V gave up 2 bases and J gave up 10 bases, with 10 bases separating them. The length of the CDR3 is 12 residues. CDR1 and CDR2 (germline): SGDLS, YYNGEE. The CDR3: CASSVDLGEQFF. The CDR3 DNA reads TGTGCCAGCAGCGTCGATCTTGGCGAGCAGTTCTTC.